These 22 T cell receptor beta chains share one sample of origin, sequenced in a study of T cells in women clearing cervical HPV infection. Profiling relied on immunoSEQ multiplex PCR, and the TCRdb table lists in-frame clones only, not all of them. This repertoire includes some 39,000 clones. The specimen sequenced was blood buffy coat. These receptors were collected from a woman aged 18 to 75 with a cervical HPV16 infection that either progressed to CIN3+ or cleared (not recorded which).

Worth noting for this clone: The read ends 3 residues early relative to the CDR3; the germline J gene fills the gap. This sequence joins TRBV30 and TRBJ2-1; tentative D call: TRBD1 (5 bases). The germline V gene encodes CDR1 GTSNPN and CDR2 SVGIG (reference sequence). The CDR3 consists of 14 residues. With 3 bases removed from V and 1 base from J, the gap between germline ends came to 10 bases. CDR3 loop: CAWRGGASYNEQFF. The CDR3 DNA, read in part, is TGTGCCTGGAGAGGTGGGGCATCCTACAATGAG.

On this clone: Read data end 3 residues before the CDR3 end; the end is taken from the germline J gene. The gene calls are TRBV5-4 and TRBJ1-2; 7 bases map to TRBD1. The CDR3 runs to 14 residues. The V and J ends lost 0 bases and 6 bases, in that order; junction bases with no gene match: 5. CDR1 and CDR2 (germline): SGHNT, YYREEE (reference sequence). The CDR3 bases that were read are TGTGCCAGCAGCTTGGGACAGGGATTCGATGGC. It translates to CASSLGQGFDG. The CDR3 in its entirety is CASSLGQGFDGYTF. Supplemented by reference TRBV5-4 and TRBJ1-2, the full variable domain reads ETGVTQSPTHLIKTRGQQVTLRCSSQSGHNTVSWYQQALGQGPQFIFQYYREEENGRGNFPPRFSGLQFPNYSSELNVNALELDDSALYLCASSLGQGFDGYTFGSGTRLTVV.

Concerning this clone itself: The CDR3 goes on 3 residues after the read ends, and that part is filled in from the germline J gene. The chain is built from TRBV20-1 and TRBJ2-2; 10 bases are shared with TRBD1. Germline V gene data show CDR1 as DFQATT and CDR2 as SNEGSKA (reference sequence). V gave up 6 bases and J gave up 7 bases; unmatched junction bases: 5. The CDR3 length is 13 residues. This CDR3 reads CSASGTGVGELFF. The CDR3 DNA, read in part, is TGCAGTGCCTCCGGGACAGGGGTCGGGGAG.

The sequenced CDR3 bases are TGCGCCAGCAGCACCCGACAGGGCTCCTACGAG. This codes for CASSTRQGSYE. The full-length CDR3 reads as CASSTRQGSYEQYF. The chain uses TRBV5-1 and TRBJ2-7, with 7 bases matching TRBD1. Read coverage stops 3 residues before the CDR3 terminus; the germline J gene supplies the remainder. Germline V lookup: CDR1 SGHRS, CDR2 YFSETQ. The CDR3 has 14 residues. Losses at the gene ends were 4 bases for V and 0 bases for J; bases not matched to a gene: 4.

As to this clone: Read coverage stops 3 residues before the CDR3 terminus; the germline J gene supplies the remainder. The rearrangement joins TRBV11-1 to TRBJ2-1; no clear D gene. V was cut by 8 bases and J by 4 bases, with 12 bases left in between. Germline assignment: CDR1 SGHAT and CDR2 FQDESV (reference sequence). The CDR3 has 13 residues. The CDR3 reads CASRERSYNEQFF. The DNA read from the CDR3 is TGTGCCAGCCGCGAACGGTCATACAATGAG.

On this clone: Coverage ceases 3 residues before the CDR3 finishes, and the germline J gene fills in the end. The chain employs TRBV12-3 or TRBV12-4 and TRBJ1-6, with D uncertain. The CDR3 length is 10 residues. CDR3 loop: CASSGPSLHF. CDR3 bases read: TGTGCCAGCAGTGGCCCATCC.

With respect to this clone: The CDR3 end falls 3 residues outside the read, so it is completed with the germline J gene. The chain recombines TRBV12-3 or TRBV12-4 with TRBJ2-7, with TRBD2 matching 13 bases. The CDR3 length is 17 residues. With 3 bases clipped from V and 0 bases from J, the junction kept 5 bases outside the gene matches. The CDR3 bases that were read are TGTGCCAGCAGTTTCCGGACTAGCGGGAGCAGCTCCTACGAG. Its protein is CASSFRTSGSSSYE. In full, the CDR3 reads CASSFRTSGSSSYEQYF.

Points on this clone: The read halts 3 residues ahead of the CDR3 end, with the missing end drawn from the germline J gene. The V and J genes are TRBV30 and TRBJ1-1; TRBD1 aligns across 7 bases. CDR3 length: 14 residues. The germline CDR1 and CDR2 sequences are GTSNPN and SVGIG (reference sequence). Trimming removed 5 bases from V and 2 bases from J; junction bases left unmatched: 8. This chain's CDR3 is CAWPNRGRNTEAFF. CDR3 DNA (partial): TGTGCCTGGCCCAACAGGGGCCGAAACACTGAA.

Comments on this clone: The CDR3 end is not reached by the read, which stops 3 residues before it; the germline J gene fills it in. The chain recombines TRBV7-6 with TRBJ1-6; D remains ambiguous. V lost 0 bases, J lost 6 bases, and 12 bases lay in between. Looked up from germline, CDR1 is SGHVS and CDR2 is FNYEAQ. The CDR3 runs to 16 residues. The sequenced CDR3 bases are TGTGCCAGCAGCTTAGCCCCCTCTAACAGTAATTCACCC. This encodes CASSLAPSNSNSP. The complete CDR3 protein is CASSLAPSNSNSPLHF.

On this clone: The junction departs from germline at one end; a sequencing error may be responsible. The sequenced fragment ends 3 residues before the CDR3 boundary, so the rest is inferred from the germline J gene. The rearrangement links TRBV7-7 to TRBJ1-2; 9 bases fit TRBD1. Germline loops: CDR1 SSHAT, CDR2 FNYEAQ (reference sequence). The CDR3 totals 14 residues. The CDR3 spells CASSSGQGVNDYTF. CDR3 DNA, as far as it was read: TGTGCTAGCAGCTCGGGACAGGGCGTCAATGAC.

About this clone: The read terminates 3 residues ahead of where the CDR3 ends, so the germline J gene completes it. The chain links TRBV12-3 or TRBV12-4 to TRBJ2-7, with TRBD1 matching 7 bases. This CDR3 is 15 amino acids long. The J segment lost 3 bases and the V segment lost 3 bases, leaving 8 bases of the junction unmatched. Partial CDR3 DNA: TGTGCCAGCAGTTTTCTTTTTGACAGGGTCTACGAG. Its translation: CASSFLFDRVYE. The whole CDR3 reads CASSFLFDRVYEQYF.

CDR3 DNA (partial): TGTGCCAGCAGCTTAGACAGGGGGGCCAACGTA. Amino acids: CASSLDRGANV. The full CDR3 protein is CASSLDRGANVLFF. This rearrangement joins TRBV7-3 to TRBJ1-4, with 9 bases aligning to TRBD1. The read terminates 3 residues ahead of where the CDR3 ends, so the germline J gene completes it. CDR1 and CDR2 from the germline V gene are SGHTA and FQGTGA. CDR3 size: 14 residues.

On this clone: The DNA ends 3 residues before the CDR3 does, and the rest of the CDR3 is filled in from the germline J gene. V is TRBV29-1 and J is TRBJ2-1; D call uncertain. Germline lookup yields CDR1 SQVTM and CDR2 ANQGSEA. This CDR3 is built from 18 residues. Between the trimmed V and J ends, which lost 0 bases and 0 bases, there was a span of 18 bases. The sequenced part of the CDR3 DNA is TGCAGCGTTGAAGAGTTAGGGTCGACCCGTAGCTCCTACAATGAG. It codes for CSVEELGSTRSSYNE. Given in full, the CDR3 is CSVEELGSTRSSYNEQFF.

CDR3 protein: CASSESAGTGYEQYF. CDR3 DNA (partial): TGTGCCAGCAGTGAAAGTGCGGGGACCGGCTACGAG. The chain carries TRBV6-1 and TRBJ2-7, with a weak D call TRBD2 (6 bases). The read is 3 residues too short to cover the CDR3 end, so that end is filled in from the germline J gene. The CDR3 extends over 15 amino acids. In germline, CDR1 is MNHNS, CDR2 SASEGT. The germline V and J ends were trimmed by 2 bases and 3 bases, with 14 bases remaining between them.

CDR3 DNA (partial): TGTGCCAGCAGCTCCTACCAAGAGACC. Its translation is CASSSYQET. From start to end, the CDR3 is CASSSYQETQYF. The chain uses TRBV7-9 and TRBJ2-5, with D unclear. The read is 3 residues too short to cover the CDR3 end, so that end is filled in from the germline J gene. The germline CDR1 and CDR2 sequences are SEHNR and FQNEAQ (reference sequence). With 4 bases removed from V and 0 bases from J, the gap between germline ends came to 3 bases. CDR3 size: 12 residues.

On this clone: The read stops 3 residues short of the end of the CDR3; the missing end is completed from the germline J gene. V gene TRBV28 combines with J gene TRBJ2-7; D gene unclear. There are 15 residues in the CDR3. Germline V lookup: CDR1 MDHEN, CDR2 SYDVKM. V was cut by 6 bases and J by 2 bases, with 17 bases left in between. The covered CDR3 bases are TGTGCCAGCAGCCCCCAGGCTACCTCAACCTACGAG. It is translated as CASSPQATSTYE. Given in full, the CDR3 is CASSPQATSTYEQYF.

To note about this clone: The read stops 3 residues short of the end of the CDR3; the missing end is completed from the germline J gene. The V gene is TRBV5-1, the J gene TRBJ2-7, with a tentative D call TRBD1 (6 bases). The CDR3 is 13 residues long. Trimming pared 4 bases from V and 2 bases from J, leaving 10 bases between. Germline CDR1 is SGHRS and CDR2 is YFSETQ. The chain's CDR3 is CASSPGDTYEQYF. The CDR3 DNA, read in part, is TGCGCCAGCAGCCCTGGGGACACCTACGAG.

Worth noting for this clone: The sequenced fragment ends 3 residues before the CDR3 boundary, so the rest is inferred from the germline J gene. This rearrangement joins TRBV5-1 to TRBJ1-2; the D is unclear. With 5 bases removed from V and 4 bases from J, the gap between germline ends came to 18 bases. This CDR3 region has 15 residues. Germline V gene data show CDR1 as SGHRS and CDR2 as YFSETQ. The CDR3 sequence is CASSPSSPIGYGYTF. CDR3 DNA, as far as it was read: TGCGCCAGCAGTCCCTCCTCCCCGATCGGCTATGGC.

For this clone: The read terminates 3 residues ahead of where the CDR3 ends, so the germline J gene completes it. V usage is TRBV6-9 and J usage is TRBJ2-7, with D tentatively TRBD1 (6 bases). Germline loops: CDR1 MNHGY, CDR2 SVAAGI. This CDR3 comprises 13 residues. V was clipped by 10 bases and J by 3 bases, with 16 bases between them. The CDR3 region is CATVTGNRYEQYF. CDR3 DNA, as far as it was read: TGTGCCACCGTGACAGGCAACCGCTACGAG.

Details on this clone: From the germline J gene comes the end of the CDR3, since the read stops 3 residues before it. J is TRBJ1-4 and V is TRBV10-2, with D uncertain. CDR3 length: 12 amino acids. Germline V gives CDR1 WSHSY, CDR2 SAAADI. V lost 3 bases and J 8 bases, leaving 7 bases between the germline ends. CDR3 amino acids: CASSDPREKLFF. CDR3 bases read: TGCGCCAGCAGTGACCCCCGGGAAAAA.

As regards this clone: Read coverage stops 3 residues before the CDR3 terminus; the germline J gene supplies the remainder. This CDR3 is also generated by other DNA sequences in the sample. This chain uses TRBV19 with TRBJ2-1, with TRBD2 matching over 10 bases. CDR3 length: 13 residues. Germline V gene data show CDR1 as LNHDA and CDR2 as SQIVND (reference sequence). J lost 8 bases, V lost 6 bases, and 4 bases had no gene match. The DNA read from the CDR3 is TGTGCCAGTAGGCCTAGCGGGAGCGATGAG. It specifies CASRPSGSDE. The full CDR3 protein is CASRPSGSDEQFF.

As concerns this clone: The read ends 3 residues before the CDR3 terminus; that terminus is restored from the germline J gene. This sequence joins TRBV30 and TRBJ1-6; D perhaps matches TRBD1 (5 bases). CDR3 length equals 12 residues. Per germline, CDR1 GTSNPN and CDR2 SVGIG (reference sequence). Trimming took off 4 bases at V and 9 bases at J, with 10 bases between the two ends. The CDR3 DNA, read in part, is TGTGCCTGGAATAGGGGTAGTTCACCC. It translates to CAWNRGSSP. The full CDR3 protein reads CAWNRGSSPLHF.